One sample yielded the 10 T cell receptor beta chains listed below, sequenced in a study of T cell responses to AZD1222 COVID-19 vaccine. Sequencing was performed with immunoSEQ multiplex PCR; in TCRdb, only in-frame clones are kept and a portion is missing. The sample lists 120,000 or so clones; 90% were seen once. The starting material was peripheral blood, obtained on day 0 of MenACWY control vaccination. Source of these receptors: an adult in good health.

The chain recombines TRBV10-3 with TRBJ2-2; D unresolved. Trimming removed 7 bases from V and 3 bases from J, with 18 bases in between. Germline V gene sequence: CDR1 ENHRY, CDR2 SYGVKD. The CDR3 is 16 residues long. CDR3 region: CAINTNLAADTGELFF. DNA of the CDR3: TGTGCCATCAATACGAATTTGGCGGCCGACACCGGGGAGCTGTTTTTT.

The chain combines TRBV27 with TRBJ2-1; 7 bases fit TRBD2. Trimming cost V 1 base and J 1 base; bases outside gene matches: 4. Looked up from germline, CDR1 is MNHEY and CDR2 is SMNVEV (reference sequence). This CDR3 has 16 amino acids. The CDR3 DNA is TGTGCCAGCAGTTTATTGGGAGCGGGGTCCTACAATGAGCAGTTCTTC. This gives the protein CASSLLGAGSYNEQFF.

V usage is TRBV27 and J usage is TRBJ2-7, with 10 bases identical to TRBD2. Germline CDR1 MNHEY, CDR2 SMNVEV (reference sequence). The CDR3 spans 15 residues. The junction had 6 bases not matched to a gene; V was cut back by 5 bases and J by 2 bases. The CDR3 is CASSPRTSGAYEQYF. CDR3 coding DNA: TGTGCCAGCAGTCCAAGGACTAGCGGAGCCTACGAGCAGTACTTC.

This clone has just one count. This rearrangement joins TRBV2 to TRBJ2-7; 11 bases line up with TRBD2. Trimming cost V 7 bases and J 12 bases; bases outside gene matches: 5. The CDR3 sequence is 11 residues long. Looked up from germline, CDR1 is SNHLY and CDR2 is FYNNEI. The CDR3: CASTPSGRLYF. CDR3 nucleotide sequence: TGTGCCAGCACCCCTAGCGGGAGGTTGTACTTC.

Here the CDR3 reads CASRSMTGAGYSNQPQHF. The CDR3 DNA sequence: TGTGCCAGCAGATCGATGACAGGGGCCGGTTATAGCAATCAGCCCCAGCATTTT. The rearrangement uses TRBV27 and TRBJ1-5; 8 bases align to TRBD1. CDR3 size: 18 residues. Trimming removed 6 bases from V and 0 bases from J; junction bases left unmatched: 13. Per germline, CDR1 MNHEY and CDR2 SMNVEV (reference sequence).

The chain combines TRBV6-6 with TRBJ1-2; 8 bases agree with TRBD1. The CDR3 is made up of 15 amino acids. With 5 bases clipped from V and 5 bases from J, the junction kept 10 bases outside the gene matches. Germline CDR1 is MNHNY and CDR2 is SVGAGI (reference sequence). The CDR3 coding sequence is TGTGCCAGCAGTCAGGACAGGGCCAGCTATTATGGCTACACCTTC. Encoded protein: CASSQDRASYYGYTF.

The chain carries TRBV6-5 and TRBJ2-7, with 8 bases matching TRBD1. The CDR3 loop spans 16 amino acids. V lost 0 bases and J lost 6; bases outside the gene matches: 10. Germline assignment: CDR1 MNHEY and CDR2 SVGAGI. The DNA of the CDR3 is TGTGCCAGCAGTTACTCAATCCCAGGGGGCAGGGGCGAGCAGTACTTC. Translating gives CASSYSIPGGRGEQYF.

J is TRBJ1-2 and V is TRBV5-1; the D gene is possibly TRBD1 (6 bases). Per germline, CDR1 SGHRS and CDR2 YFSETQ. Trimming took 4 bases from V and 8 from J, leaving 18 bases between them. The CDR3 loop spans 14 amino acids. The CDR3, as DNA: TGCGCCAGCAGCCAAGGGGCAGGGGCGGGCGGCTACACCTTC. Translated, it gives CASSQGAGAGGYTF.

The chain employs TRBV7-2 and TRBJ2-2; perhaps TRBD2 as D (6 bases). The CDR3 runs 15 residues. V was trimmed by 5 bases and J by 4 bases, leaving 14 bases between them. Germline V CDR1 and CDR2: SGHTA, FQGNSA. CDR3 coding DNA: TGTGCCAGCAGCCTCGGCGGGGCGACCACCGGGGAGCTGTTTTTT. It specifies CASSLGGATTGELFF.

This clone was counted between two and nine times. DNA for the CDR3: TGTGCCAGCAGTACTAGCGGGGACCTAAATGAGCAGTTCTTC. This sequence encodes CASSTSGDLNEQFF. The genes are TRBV6-2 or TRBV6-3 and TRBJ2-1; 10 nucleotides line up with TRBD2. The CDR3 covers 14 residues. Trimming removed 5 bases from V and 7 bases from J; junction bases left unmatched: 5. Germline V lookup: CDR1 MNHEY, CDR2 SVGEGT.